The 29 T cell receptor beta chains below come from one sample, sequenced in a study of T cell responses to AZD1222 COVID-19 vaccine. Produced via immunoSEQ multiplex PCR; TCRdb's table is partial and in-frame only. This sample has around 100,000 clones, with roughly 85% found just once. Sequencing used peripheral blood, obtained 28 days after the second AZD1222 dose. The source of these receptors is an adult who received the AZD1222 COVID-19 vaccine.

CDR3 in DNA: TGTGCCAGCAGCTTAGGCAACCTCCAGGGTTATCAAGAGACCCAGTACTTC. It specifies CASSLGNLQGYQETQYF. The rearrangement joins TRBV11-2 to TRBJ2-5, with D possibly being TRBD1 (5 bases). The length of the CDR3 is 17 residues. Trimming shortened V by 1 base and J by 2 bases, and 17 bases separated the two germline ends. The germline V gene encodes CDR1 SGHAT and CDR2 FQNNGV.

Here the CDR3 DNA reads TGTGCCAGCAGTTATCGAGGACAGGGAAGTCTGGCTTTCTTT. Its protein is CASSYRGQGSLAFF. J is TRBJ1-1 and V is TRBV6-5; TRBD1 matches 8 bases. CDR3 size: 14 residues. Losses at the gene ends were 3 bases for V and 11 bases for J; bases not matched to a gene: 11. Germline assignment: CDR1 MNHEY and CDR2 SVGAGI.

V usage is TRBV5-1 and J usage is TRBJ1-1; D remains ambiguous. The CDR3 totals 16 residues. With 2 bases removed from V and 0 bases from J, the gap between germline ends came to 14 bases. Per germline, CDR1 SGHRS and CDR2 YFSETQ. The CDR3 DNA reads TGCGCCAGCAGCTTAGTAGACCAAACTTTGAACACTGAAGCTTTCTTT. Its protein is CASSLVDQTLNTEAFF.

This chain links TRBV7-2 with TRBJ1-1; D call uncertain. Trimming took 4 bases from V and 3 from J, leaving 9 bases between them. Germline lookup yields CDR1 SGHTA and CDR2 FQGNSA. The CDR3 length is 13 residues. The CDR3 DNA reads as TGTGCCAGCAGCTCAACACGGGACACTGAAGCTTTCTTT. Its translation: CASSSTRDTEAFF. The full variable domain, completed using reference TRBV7-2 and TRBJ1-1, is GAGVSQSPSNKVTEKGKDVELRCDPISGHTALYWYRQSLGQGLEFLIYFQGNSAPDKSGLPSDRFSAERTGGSVSTLTIQRTQQEDSAVYLCASSSTRDTEAFFGQGTRLTVV.

The chain combines TRBV11-2 with TRBJ2-1, with 10 bases matching TRBD2. Germline V gene data show CDR1 as SGHAT and CDR2 as FQNNGV. CDR3 length: 15 amino acids. V lost 3 bases to trimming and J lost 6 bases; unmatched junction nucleotides: 5. The CDR3 region is CASSFRLAGPNEQFF. The CDR3 DNA is TGTGCCAGCAGCTTTAGACTAGCGGGTCCCAATGAGCAGTTCTTC. Filled out from reference TRBV11-2 and TRBJ2-1, the complete variable domain reads EAGVAQSPRYKIIEKRQSVAFWCNPISGHATLYWYQQILGQGPKLLIQFQNNGVVDDSQLPKDRFSAERLKGVDSTLKIQPAKLEDSAVYLCASSFRLAGPNEQFFGPGTRLTVL.

V gene TRBV5-1 combines with J gene TRBJ2-7; a possible D gene is TRBD2 (5 bases). The germline CDR1 and CDR2 sequences are SGHRS and YFSETQ. Trimming removed 2 bases from V and 0 bases from J, with 15 bases in between. This CDR3 spans 16 amino acids. CDR3 bases: TGCGCCAGCAGCTTCTCCACCCGCGGGCGCTCCTACGAGCAGTACTTC. This sequence encodes CASSFSTRGRSYEQYF.

This chain connects TRBV5-8 to TRBJ1-1; 8 nucleotides align to TRBD1. Germline-derived CDR1 and CDR2 are SGHTS and YDEGEE. This CDR3 is 14 amino acids long. The V and J ends lost 4 bases and 1 base, in that order; junction bases with no gene match: 3. The CDR3 coding sequence is TGTGCCAGCAGCGGGCAGGGGGCGAACACTGAAGCTTTCTTT. As protein: CASSGQGANTEAFF.

This clone was detected only once. The chain carries TRBV18 and TRBJ1-3, with 7 bases identical to TRBD1. The CDR3 totals 17 residues. Looked up from germline, CDR1 is KGHSH and CDR2 is LQKENI. The ends lost 1 base at V and 0 bases at J; junction bases unmatched: 6. The CDR3 is CASSPLGTAPSGNTIYF. The CDR3, as DNA: TGTGCCAGCTCACCACTAGGGACAGCTCCCTCTGGAAACACCATATATTTT.

V and J are TRBV5-4 and TRBJ1-2; no definite D call. The CDR3 is 15 residues long. In germline, CDR1 is SGHNT, CDR2 YYREEE (reference sequence). V was pared by 0 bases and J by 3 bases, with 12 bases between. The CDR3 sequence: CASSLVPDGDYGYTF. The CDR3 bases are TGTGCCAGCAGCTTGGTTCCGGACGGCGACTATGGCTACACCTTC.

This chain uses TRBV10-3 with TRBJ2-7, with D perhaps TRBD2 (7 bases). CDR1 is ENHRY and CDR2 is SYGVKD in the germline V gene. This CDR3 contains 13 residues. V lost 8 bases and J lost 3, with 14 bases in between. The chain's CDR3 is CAIQGGGLYEQYF. CDR3 DNA: TGTGCCATCCAAGGGGGGGGCCTCTACGAGCAGTACTTC.

This chain uses TRBV15 with TRBJ1-2, with unresolved D. The ends were cut back, 0 bases at V and 2 bases at J, with 10 bases in the middle. The CDR3 consists of 15 residues. The V gene's germline CDR1 is LNHNV and CDR2 YYDKDF (reference sequence). Here the CDR3 reads CATSREARLNYGYTF. DNA of the CDR3: TGTGCCACCAGCAGAGAAGCACGTCTGAACTATGGCTACACCTTC.

The chain joins TRBV5-4 to TRBJ2-7; a weak D match, TRBD1 (5 bases). This CDR3 comprises 13 residues. The germline V and J ends were trimmed by 4 bases and 7 bases, with 15 bases remaining between them. CDR1 and CDR2 (germline): SGHNT, YYREEE (reference sequence). The CDR3 nucleotides are TGTGCCAGCAGCGGGGCGGCTGGGGATGAGCAGTACTTC. Its protein is CASSGAAGDEQYF. The full variable domain, in which reference TRBV5-4 and TRBJ2-7 provide the parts outside the CDR3, is ETGVTQSPTHLIKTRGQQVTLRCSSQSGHNTVSWYQQALGQGPQFIFQYYREEENGRGNFPPRFSGLQFPNYSSELNVNALELDDSALYLCASSGAAGDEQYFGPGTRLTVT.

The chain is built from TRBV5-1 and TRBJ2-1; no reliable D call. The CDR3 sequence is 13 residues long. The germline V and J ends were trimmed by 0 bases and 13 bases, with 14 bases remaining between them. The germline V gene has CDR1 SGHRS and CDR2 YFSETQ. The CDR3 is CASSLAGWDIQFF. For the CDR3, the DNA is TGCGCCAGCAGCTTGGCCGGGTGGGATATCCAGTTCTTC.

The chain links TRBV5-1 to TRBJ2-3, with a weak D call TRBD2 (6 bases). CDR3 length equals 16 residues. Germline-derived CDR1 and CDR2 are SGHRS and YFSETQ. The V end lost 2 bases, the J end lost 1 base, and 14 bases lay between the germline ends. The CDR3: CASSFGASVRTDTQYF. CDR3 in DNA: TGCGCCAGCAGCTTCGGGGCTAGCGTTCGCACAGATACGCAGTATTTT.

The rearrangement links TRBV15 to TRBJ2-5; either TRBD1 or TRBD2 may fit D (5 bases each). Germline CDR1 is LNHNV and CDR2 is YYDKDF (reference sequence). With 3 bases removed from V and 3 bases from J, the gap between germline ends came to 14 bases. This CDR3 has 15 amino acids. The CDR3 is CATSSYRGGKETQYF. CDR3 DNA: TGTGCCACCAGCAGTTATCGGGGCGGTAAAGAGACCCAGTACTTC. Full variable domain (outside the CDR3, taken from reference TRBV15 and TRBJ2-5): DAMVIQNPRYQVTQFGKPVTLSCSQTLNHNVMYWYQQKSSQAPKLLFHYYDKDFNNEADTPDNFQSRRPNTSFCFLDIRSPGLGDTAMYLCATSSYRGGKETQYFGPGTRLLVL.

By share of the sample, this clone is large. The chain carries TRBV6-4 and TRBJ2-2; D may be TRBD1 (6 bases). This CDR3 is 15 amino acids long. The V gene's germline CDR1 is MRHNA and CDR2 SNTAGT. V lost 0 bases, J lost 1 base, and 6 bases lay in between. The CDR3 is CASSDSQGNTGELFF. Written as DNA, the CDR3 is TGTGCCAGCAGTGACTCACAGGGGAACACCGGGGAGCTGTTTTTT.

The V call is TRBV29-1, the J call TRBJ2-1; TRBD2 agrees at 7 bases. This CDR3 is 13 amino acids long. CDR1 and CDR2 (germline): SQVTM, ANQGSEA. The junction had 13 bases not matched to a gene; V was cut back by 7 bases and J by 10 bases. This CDR3 is CSGERQGSGEQFF. CDR3 nucleotide sequence: TGCAGCGGTGAGCGACAAGGTAGCGGGGAGCAGTTCTTC.

This clone was seen once. The chain couples TRBV5-1 to TRBJ1-4, with D perhaps TRBD1 (6 bases). This CDR3 is built from 15 residues. V was clipped by 6 bases and J by 2 bases, with 14 bases between them. Germline loops: CDR1 SGHRS, CDR2 YFSETQ. CDR3 residues: CASNRVGATNEKLFF. The CDR3 nucleotides are TGCGCCAGCAACAGGGTTGGCGCCACTAATGAAAAACTGTTTTTT. The whole variable domain, remainder taken from reference TRBV5-1 and TRBJ1-4, is KAGVTQTPRYLIKTRGQQVTLSCSPISGHRSVSWYQQTPGQGLQFLFEYFSETQRNKGNFPGRFSGRQFSNSRSEMNVSTLELGDSALYLCASNRVGATNEKLFFGSGTQLSVL.

The chain is built from TRBV5-1 and TRBJ1-2, with D maybe TRBD1 (6 bases). V was cut by 0 bases and J by 7 bases, with 19 bases left in between. The CDR3 is made up of 16 amino acids. Looked up from germline, CDR1 is SGHRS and CDR2 is YFSETQ. CDR3 nucleotides: TGCGCCAGCAGCTTGGACCAGGCAGGGGCGGGTCGTGGCTACACCTTC. Protein: CASSLDQAGAGRGYTF.

The rearrangement joins TRBV29-1 to TRBJ2-6; no clear D. CDR3 length equals 13 residues. Germline lookup yields CDR1 SQVTM and CDR2 ANQGSEA. V was cut by 5 bases and J by 1 base, with 6 bases left in between. CDR3 nucleotide sequence: TGCAGCGTTTTACGGTCTGGGGCCAACGTCCTGACTTTC. It yields the protein CSVLRSGANVLTF. Drawing the rest from reference TRBV29-1 and TRBJ2-6, the complete variable domain is SAVISQKPSRDICQRGTSLTIQCQVDSQVTMMFWYRQQPGQSLTLIATANQGSEATYESGFVIDKFPISRPNLTFSTLTVSNMSPEDSSIYLCSVLRSGANVLTFGAGSRLTVL.

This clone has a handful of counts. J is TRBJ2-2 and V is TRBV12-5, with D possibly TRBD1 on 5 matching bases. Trimming cost V 7 bases and J 6 bases, with 9 bases left between them. The CDR3 spans 12 residues. Per germline, CDR1 LGHNT and CDR2 FRNRAP. The CDR3 bases are TGTGCTAGTGAGGGGCGATCCGGGGAGCTGTTTTTT. Translation: CASEGRSGELFF.

The V and J genes are TRBV5-4 and TRBJ1-6; D is uncertain. The V end was cut by 5 bases, the J end by 7 bases, with 10 bases between. CDR1 and CDR2 from the germline V gene are SGHNT and YYREEE (reference sequence). CDR3 length: 13 amino acids. The CDR3 DNA is TGTGCCAGCAGATCGGCGGACAATTCACCCCTCCACTTT. It encodes CASRSADNSPLHF.

To note about this clone: This specimen includes other DNA sequences encoding the same CDR3. The chain combines TRBV27 with TRBJ1-3; perhaps TRBD1 as D (5 bases). Germline loops: CDR1 MNHEY, CDR2 SMNVEV (reference sequence). Between the trimmed V and J ends, which lost 5 bases and 0 bases, there was a span of 5 bases. This CDR3 region has 13 residues. The CDR3 DNA follows: TGTGCCAGCAGTACAGGCTCTGGAAACACCATATATTTT. Protein product: CASSTGSGNTIYF.

This clone was counted a single time. The CDR3 DNA reads TGTGCCAGCAGCCAAGAGCCCCGGGGGAACAATGAGCAGTTCTTC. It specifies CASSQEPRGNNEQFF. V is TRBV4-2 and J is TRBJ2-1; possible D gene TRBD2, 6 bases. The CDR3 spans 15 residues. Germline V gene lookup returns CDR1 LGHNA and CDR2 YNFKEQ. Trimming removed 0 bases at V and 5 bases at J, with 11 bases between.

Only a few counts were recorded for this clone. The chain joins TRBV7-8 to TRBJ1-2, with a possible D match to TRBD1 (6 bases). The CDR3 covers 16 residues. The germline CDR1 and CDR2 sequences are SGHVS and FQNEAQ. The V gene lost 0 bases and the J gene lost 2 bases, with 13 bases spanning the gap. The CDR3 protein is CASSLAWTDSNYGYTF. The CDR3 nucleotides read TGTGCCAGCAGCTTAGCCTGGACAGATTCCAACTATGGCTACACCTTC.

The chain joins TRBV13 to TRBJ2-7; no reliable D call. Germline-derived CDR1 and CDR2 are PRHDT and FYEKMQ (reference sequence). There are 13 residues in the CDR3. With 6 bases removed from V and 4 bases from J, the gap between germline ends came to 13 bases. DNA of the CDR3: TGTGCCAGCAGTCCTACCGACGCTTACGAGCAGTACTTC. Its protein product is CASSPTDAYEQYF.

This chain uses TRBV2 with TRBJ2-1, with D possibly being TRBD1 (8 bases). Trimming left V 6 bases short and J 7 bases short, with 19 bases between. Germline-derived CDR1 and CDR2 are SNHLY and FYNNEI. This CDR3 contains 15 residues. The chain's CDR3 is CASRVDRGGLNEQFF. CDR3 bases: TGTGCCAGCAGGGTAGACAGGGGAGGGTTGAATGAGCAGTTCTTC.

For this clone: A read error may account for a junction end that differs from germline. The chain links TRBV7-9 to TRBJ2-7; a possible D gene is TRBD2 (5 bases). This CDR3 is built from 12 residues. Germline V gives CDR1 SEHNR, CDR2 FQNEAQ (reference sequence). Here the CDR3 DNA reads TGTGCCAGCGGCTTAGAAACGGGAGAGCAGTACTTC. Residues: CASGLETGEQYF.

V gene TRBV5-6 combines with J gene TRBJ1-1; 9 bases are shared with TRBD1. Unmatched junction bases numbered 12, after V lost 3 bases and J lost 3 bases. The germline CDR1 and CDR2 sequences are SGHDT and YYEEEE. The CDR3 sequence is 17 residues long. The CDR3 sequence is CASSWGQGTTVYTEAFF. In nucleotides, the CDR3 is TGTGCCAGCAGCTGGGGACAGGGAACAACGGTATACACTGAAGCTTTCTTT.